This passage covers 20 T cell receptor beta chains from one sample sequenced in a study of PD-L1 blockade in urothelial cancer. Assay: immunoSEQ multiplex PCR; the TCRdb copy retains only in-frame clones and omits some. The sample consists of more than 55,000 clones, more than 80% of them appearing once. Time point given: pretreatment peripheral blood. Sample: PBMCs, taken around atezolizumab (anti-PD-L1) treatment. The receptors were sampled from a man between 65 and 85 years old with urothelial cancer.

The V and J genes are TRBV7-2 and TRBJ2-3, with 7 bases matching TRBD2. This CDR3 is 14 amino acids long. The germline gives CDR1 SGHTA, CDR2 FQGNSA. V lost 5 bases to trimming and J lost 4 bases; unmatched junction nucleotides: 6. Here the CDR3 DNA reads TGTGCCAGCAGCGGGGGGGGGACTGCAGATACGCAGTATTTT. Its protein product is CASSGGGTADTQYF.

J is TRBJ2-4 and V is TRBV19, with 7 bases identical to TRBD1. Trimming took 3 bases from V and 4 from J; bases not matched to a gene: 6. The CDR3 runs 15 residues. CDR1 LNHDA and CDR2 SQIVND come from the germline V gene (reference sequence). CDR3 DNA sequence: TGTGCCAGTAGTATCCCCTCAGGGGGTAAAAACATTCAGTACTTC. This translates into CASSIPSGGKNIQYF.

The V and J genes are TRBV11-3 and TRBJ1-3; TRBD1 matches 8 bases. The J segment lost 0 bases and the V segment lost 2 bases, leaving 3 bases of the junction unmatched. The CDR3 extends over 16 amino acids. Germline CDR1 SGHNT, CDR2 YENEEA. The DNA for the CDR3 is TGTGCCAGCAGCTTACGACAGGGGTCCTCTGGAAACACCATATATTTT. The encoded protein is CASSLRQGSSGNTIYF.

The rearrangement joins TRBV11-3 to TRBJ2-1; TRBD2 matches at 9 bases. The trim removed 3 bases at V and 5 bases at J, leaving 8 bases unmatched. The CDR3 runs to 16 residues. CDR1 and CDR2 (germline): SGHNT, YENEEA. The CDR3 nucleotides are TGTGCCAGCAGCTTCTTTACGCGGGAGGGGCACAATGAGCAGTTCTTC. Protein: CASSFFTREGHNEQFF.

The chain employs TRBV28 and TRBJ1-1, with D perhaps matching TRBD1 (6 bases). The CDR3 is 15 amino acids. Germline V gene data show CDR1 as MDHEN and CDR2 as SYDVKM. V shed 5 bases and J shed 4 bases, with 17 bases lying between them. CDR3: CASSTDGGRGTEAFF. CDR3 coding DNA: TGTGCCAGCAGTACCGATGGGGGCCGCGGCACTGAAGCTTTCTTT. Complete variable domain (other parts from reference TRBV28 and TRBJ1-1): DVKVTQSSRYLVKRTGEKVFLECVQDMDHENMFWYRQDPGLGLRLIYFSYDVKMKEKGDIPEGYSVSREKKERFSLILESASTNQTSMYLCASSTDGGRGTEAFFGQGTRLTVV.

The chain combines TRBV13 with TRBJ1-5; D remains ambiguous. The germline V gene encodes CDR1 PRHDT and CDR2 FYEKMQ (reference sequence). This CDR3 is 14 amino acids long. The V end lost 0 bases, the J end lost 2 bases, and 5 bases lay between the germline ends. DNA for the CDR3: TGTGCCAGCAGCTTAGGCGTAGGCAATCAGCCCCAGCATTTT. It encodes CASSLGVGNQPQHF.

This sequence joins TRBV9 and TRBJ2-1; TRBD2 aligns across 13 bases. Germline V gives CDR1 SGDLS, CDR2 YYNGEE. The CDR3 runs to 17 residues. Losses at the gene ends were 0 bases for V and 9 bases for J; bases not matched to a gene: 9. CDR3 sequence reads: CASSVDGGLAGVIEQFF. The CDR3 coding sequence is TGTGCCAGCAGCGTAGACGGAGGACTAGCGGGAGTTATTGAGCAGTTCTTC.

DNA of the CDR3: TGTGCCAGCAGTGAAGGAGTTTCCCCCTACGAGCAGTACTTC. This sequence encodes CASSEGVSPYEQYF. This chain links TRBV2 with TRBJ2-7; D remains ambiguous. The V gene's germline CDR1 is SNHLY and CDR2 FYNNEI. The CDR3 sequence is 14 residues long. Trimming stripped 1 base from V and 2 bases from J, with 9 bases between.

The chain combines TRBV2 with TRBJ1-1; 8 bases agree with TRBD1. J was trimmed by 4 bases and V by 5 bases; bases with no gene match: 9. Germline values: CDR1 SNHLY, CDR2 FYNNEI. The CDR3 length is 15 residues. CDR3 nucleotide sequence: TGTGCCAGCAGTCAAACCACAGGGGGAGGCACTGAAGCTTTCTTT. Its translation is CASSQTTGGGTEAFF.

The rearrangement joins TRBV5-1 to TRBJ2-2, with 7 bases matching TRBD1. V lost 0 bases and J lost 6; bases outside the gene matches: 8. The CDR3 extends over 16 amino acids. Germline loops: CDR1 SGHRS, CDR2 YFSETQ. The CDR3 region has the DNA TGCGCCAGCAGCTTGGGACAGGGTGAGGCTGCCGGGGAGCTGTTTTTT. Translation: CASSLGQGEAAGELFF.

The chain joins TRBV9 to TRBJ2-5, with D unresolved. V lost 0 bases, J lost 0 bases, and 6 bases lay in between. This CDR3 is built from 14 residues. Germline lookup yields CDR1 SGDLS and CDR2 YYNGEE. Here the CDR3 DNA reads TGTGCCAGCAGCGTAGACACAGACCAAGAGACCCAGTACTTC. Protein sequence: CASSVDTDQETQYF.

The chain carries TRBV28 and TRBJ2-1, with a weak D call TRBD1 (6 bases). The V and J ends lost 5 bases and 0 bases respectively, with 17 bases between them. Germline V CDR1 and CDR2: MDHEN, SYDVKM. The CDR3 extends over 17 amino acids. The CDR3 spells CASSPHHGQSSYNEQFF. DNA for the CDR3: TGTGCCAGCAGTCCACACCACGGACAGAGCTCCTACAATGAGCAGTTCTTC.

CDR3 DNA sequence: TGTGCCAGCAGCTTGGGACTAGCGGTCCAAGAGACCCAGTACTTC. Residues: CASSLGLAVQETQYF. The chain uses TRBV5-4 and TRBJ2-5; 9 nucleotides line up with TRBD2. Germline CDR1 and CDR2: SGHNT and YYREEE (reference sequence). Trimming cost V 0 bases and J 1 base; bases outside gene matches: 1. This CDR3 has 15 residues.

In this sample, this clone is medium-sized. This sequence joins TRBV4-1 and TRBJ2-7, with a tentative D call TRBD1 (5 bases). The germline gives CDR1 MGHRA, CDR2 YSYEKL. The CDR3 has 14 residues. Deletions cut 2 bases from V and 5 bases from J, with 13 bases between. Here the CDR3 DNA reads TGCGCCAGCAGCCAACCGACAGAAAACCACGAGCAGTACTTC. This gives the protein CASSQPTENHEQYF.

The V gene is TRBV5-1, the J gene TRBJ2-5; TRBD2 matches at 9 bases. V gave up 2 bases and J gave up 3 bases; unmatched junction bases: 2. CDR1 and CDR2 (germline): SGHRS, YFSETQ. The CDR3 is made up of 14 amino acids. The CDR3 sequence: CASSLAGGEETQYF. The CDR3 nucleotides are TGCGCCAGCAGCTTAGCGGGAGGAGAAGAGACCCAGTACTTC.

This chain connects TRBV29-1 to TRBJ1-1; no reliable D call. Trimming cost V 7 bases and J 6 bases, with 15 bases left between them. Per the germline V gene, CDR1 is SQVTM and CDR2 is ANQGSEA. The CDR3 spans 12 residues. CDR3 coding DNA: TGCAGCGGTCGGGAGCAGAGCTCTGAAGCTTTCTTT. This gives the protein CSGREQSSEAFF. The entire variable domain, with the rest obtained from reference TRBV29-1 and TRBJ1-1, is as follows: SAVISQKPSRDICQRGTSLTIQCQVDSQVTMMFWYRQQPGQSLTLIATANQGSEATYESGFVIDKFPISRPNLTFSTLTVSNMSPEDSSIYLCSGREQSSEAFFGQGTRLTVV.

The J gene is TRBJ2-7, the V gene TRBV28, with TRBD1 matching over 7 bases. Trimming at V came to 6 bases and at J to 5 bases, leaving 13 bases not matched to a gene. This CDR3 has 15 amino acids. Germline V gene lookup returns CDR1 MDHEN and CDR2 SYDVKM. CDR3 amino acids: CASSGDREKLDEQYF. For the CDR3, the DNA is TGTGCCAGCAGCGGTGACAGGGAAAAGCTCGACGAGCAGTACTTC.

The genes are TRBV5-1 and TRBJ2-3; D is ambiguous. CDR3 size: 14 residues. Per germline, CDR1 SGHRS and CDR2 YFSETQ. V dropped 0 bases and J dropped 1 base, with 6 bases sitting between them. Written as DNA, the CDR3 is TGCGCCAGCAGCTTGGATACGGGCACAGATACGCAGTATTTT. Translation: CASSLDTGTDTQYF. The full variable domain, rest sourced from reference TRBV5-1 and TRBJ2-3, is KAGVTQTPRYLIKTRGQQVTLSCSPISGHRSVSWYQQTPGQGLQFLFEYFSETQRNKGNFPGRFSGRQFSNSRSEMNVSTLELGDSALYLCASSLDTGTDTQYFGPGTRLTVL.

The chain is built from TRBV5-1 and TRBJ2-7, with a weak D call TRBD1 (6 bases). There are 13 residues in the CDR3. The V end was cut by 2 bases, the J end by 7 bases, with 13 bases between. The V gene's germline CDR1 is SGHRS and CDR2 YFSETQ. CDR3 protein: CASSFTGQGEQYF. In DNA form, the CDR3 reads TGCGCCAGCAGCTTCACAGGGCAGGGAGAGCAGTACTTC.

In this sample, this clone turned up once. V and J are TRBV5-1 and TRBJ2-2, with 11 bases aligning to TRBD2. Losses at the gene ends were 0 bases for V and 1 base for J; bases not matched to a gene: 2. Germline V lookup: CDR1 SGHRS, CDR2 YFSETQ. The CDR3 is made up of 17 amino acids. CDR3 sequence: CASSLGLAGGNTGELFF. CDR3 bases: TGCGCCAGCAGCTTGGGCCTAGCGGGAGGGAACACCGGGGAGCTGTTTTTT.